Listed below are T cell receptor beta chains from one sample, sequenced in a study of blood T cell repertoires in COVID-19. Only in-frame clones appear in the TCRdb table, and some are missing; sequencing was by immunoSEQ multiplex PCR. This sample has about 80,000 clones, with 84% found just once. Sequencing used peripheral blood. Every receptor here comes from a man in his fifties with acute or convalescent COVID-19. Each CDR3 is given without its conserved first and last residue. The D gene is left open where the match is weak.

TRBV5-6 . 13 ASSPRERAAGELF
TRBV27 TRBD2 15 ASRGTSGGPLGETQY
TRBV4-1 . 15 ASSQVDSRTSTDTQY
TRBV9 TRBD1 15 ASSVASGTATNEKLF
TRBV5-6 TRBD1 13 ASSYRTGRYNEQF
TRBV6-2/TRBV6-3 TRBD2 14 ASSYKTSTNSYEQY
TRBV19 . 13 ASSIATTMGEKLF
TRBV4-1 TRBD1 14 ASSHRDRGAGQPQH
TRBV7-9 TRBD1 12 ASSPWTGAEKLF
TRBV10-2 TRBD1 11 ASSGQGSGELF
TRBV30 . 12 AWSTTAYNSPLH
TRBV5-1 . 13 ASSLYLEYQETQY
TRBV12-3/TRBV12-4 . 10 ASSLRDTEAF
TRBV11-3 TRBD2 14 ASSLEEGLAVYEQY
TRBV7-2 . 12 ASSIPASVREQF